This TCR beta chain was observed in a study of CD8 T cells in ankylosing spondylitis. From the 5' RACE reads, TCRdb called clonotypes with MiXCR, one entry per CDR3 protein. This repertoire shows under 450,000 distinct CDR3 sequences, roughly 22% found once; its top ten account for around 13%. Germline assignment: CDR1 LGHDT and CDR2 YNNKEL (reference sequence). This CDR3 contains 15 residues. V trimming: 3 bases; J trimming: 2 bases; junction bases outside the gene matches: 6. The sample comprised blood, either unsorted or a sorted T cell fraction (not recorded which). This chain links TRBV3-1 with TRBJ1-1, with 7 bases identical to TRBD1. The TCR was taken from a male donor with ankylosing spondylitis or in good health (not recorded which). The CDR3 DNA sequence: TGTGCCAGCAGCCAGGACCACAGGGGAAACACTGAAGCTTTCTTT. Its protein product is CASSQDHRGNTEAFF.